This TCR beta chain was sequenced in a study of shared clonotypes between healthy human individuals. Study observations and caveats: Generation of non-shared clonotypes was less probable than generation of clonotypes shared by all four donors. Despite large depth, rarefaction showed incomplete sorted-subset sequencing.

Notes on this clone: Its antigen is undetermined.

The CDR3 runs to 16 residues. The germline gives CDR1 SGHTA, CDR2 FQGNSA. V trimming: 5 bases; J trimming: 6 bases; junction bases outside the gene matches: 11. Genomic DNA per cell subset filled all wells of several immunoSEQ plates. Assay: immunoSEQ multiplex PCR; the TCRdb copy retains only in-frame clones and omits some. Counted here are over 700,000 clones, approximately 77% occurring once; the ten biggest clones make up less than 2%. The chain carries TRBV7-2 and TRBJ2-3; the match to TRBD2 covers 10 bases. This receptor was obtained from a woman younger than 45 in good health. Sequenced: memory CD4+ T cells sorted from blood. Noted subset: CD45RA-negative fraction. The DNA for the CDR3 is TGTGCCAGCAGCACGGGACCGAGCGGGAGGGGGGATACGCAGTATTTT. Translation: CASSTGPSGRGDTQYF.